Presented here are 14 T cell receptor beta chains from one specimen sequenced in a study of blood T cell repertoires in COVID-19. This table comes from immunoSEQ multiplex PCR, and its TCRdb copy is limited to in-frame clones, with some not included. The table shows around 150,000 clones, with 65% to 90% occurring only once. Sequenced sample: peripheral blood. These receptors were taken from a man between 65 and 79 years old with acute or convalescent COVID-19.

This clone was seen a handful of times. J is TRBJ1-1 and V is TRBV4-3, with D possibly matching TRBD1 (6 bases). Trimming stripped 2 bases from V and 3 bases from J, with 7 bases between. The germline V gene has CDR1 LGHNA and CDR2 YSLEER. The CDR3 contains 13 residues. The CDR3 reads CASSQSGDTEAFF. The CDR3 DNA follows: TGCGCCAGCAGCCAATCAGGGGACACTGAAGCTTTCTTT.

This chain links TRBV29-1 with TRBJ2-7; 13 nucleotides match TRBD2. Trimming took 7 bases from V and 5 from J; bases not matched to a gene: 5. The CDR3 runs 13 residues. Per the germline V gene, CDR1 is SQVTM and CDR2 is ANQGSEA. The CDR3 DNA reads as TGCAGCGGCCGGACTAGCGGGAGCCACGAGCAGTACTTC. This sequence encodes CSGRTSGSHEQYF.

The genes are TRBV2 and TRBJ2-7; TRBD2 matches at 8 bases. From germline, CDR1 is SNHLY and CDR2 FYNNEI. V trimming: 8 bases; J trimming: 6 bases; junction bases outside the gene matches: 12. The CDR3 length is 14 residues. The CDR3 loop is CASGGGTRRTEQYF. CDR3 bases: TGTGCCAGCGGGGGGGGGACTAGGAGAACCGAGCAGTACTTC.

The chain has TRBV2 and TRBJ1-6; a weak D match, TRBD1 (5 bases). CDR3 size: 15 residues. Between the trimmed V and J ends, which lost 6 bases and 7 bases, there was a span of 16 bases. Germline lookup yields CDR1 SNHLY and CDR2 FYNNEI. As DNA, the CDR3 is TGTGCCAGCAGAAAGGAGCAGGGAGGGAATTCACCCCTCCACTTT. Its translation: CASRKEQGGNSPLHF.

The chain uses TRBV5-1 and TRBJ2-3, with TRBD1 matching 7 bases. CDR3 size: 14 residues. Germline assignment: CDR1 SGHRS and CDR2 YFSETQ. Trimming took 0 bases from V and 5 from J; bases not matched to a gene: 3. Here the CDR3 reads CASSLEGGVDTQYF. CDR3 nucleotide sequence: TGCGCCAGCAGCTTGGAAGGGGGCGTAGATACGCAGTATTTT.

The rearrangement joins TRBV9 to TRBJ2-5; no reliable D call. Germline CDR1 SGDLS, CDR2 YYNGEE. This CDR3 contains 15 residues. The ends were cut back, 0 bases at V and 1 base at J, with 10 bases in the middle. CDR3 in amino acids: CASSVEAEIQETQYF. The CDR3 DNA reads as TGTGCCAGCAGCGTAGAGGCGGAGATCCAAGAGACCCAGTACTTC.

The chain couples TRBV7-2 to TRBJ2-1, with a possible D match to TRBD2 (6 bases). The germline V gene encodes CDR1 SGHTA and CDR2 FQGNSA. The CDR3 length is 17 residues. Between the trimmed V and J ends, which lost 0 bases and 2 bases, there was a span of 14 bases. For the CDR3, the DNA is TGTGCCAGCAGCTTAGCGTCCGGGACTTCGGCCTACAATGAGCAGTTCTTC. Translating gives CASSLASGTSAYNEQFF.

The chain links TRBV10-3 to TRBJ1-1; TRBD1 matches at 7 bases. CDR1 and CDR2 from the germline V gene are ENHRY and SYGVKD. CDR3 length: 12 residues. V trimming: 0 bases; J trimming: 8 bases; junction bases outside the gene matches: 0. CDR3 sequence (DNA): TGTGCCATCAGTGAGTCGGACAGGGAAGCTTTCTTT. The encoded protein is CAISESDREAFF.

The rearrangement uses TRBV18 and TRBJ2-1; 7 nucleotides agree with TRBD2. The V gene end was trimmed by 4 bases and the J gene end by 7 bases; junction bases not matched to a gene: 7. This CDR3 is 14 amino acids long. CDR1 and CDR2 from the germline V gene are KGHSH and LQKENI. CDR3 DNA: TGTGCCAGCTCACGGGCGGGAGCAGTGAATGAGCAGTTCTTC. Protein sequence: CASSRAGAVNEQFF.

CDR3 in DNA: TGTGCCAGCAGCCCGCGTAGCTCCTACAATGAGCAGTTCTTC. Its translation is CASSPRSSYNEQFF. The chain links TRBV7-2 to TRBJ2-1; D remains unclear. The germline V gene has CDR1 SGHTA and CDR2 FQGNSA. V shed 5 bases and J shed 0 bases, with 8 bases lying between them. CDR3 length equals 14 residues.

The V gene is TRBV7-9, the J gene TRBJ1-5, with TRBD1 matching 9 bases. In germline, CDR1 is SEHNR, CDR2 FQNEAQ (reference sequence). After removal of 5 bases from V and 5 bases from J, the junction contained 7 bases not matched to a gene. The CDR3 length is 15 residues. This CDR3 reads CASSRGTGSYQPQHF. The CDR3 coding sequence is TGTGCCAGCAGCCGAGGGACAGGGAGTTATCAGCCCCAGCATTTT.

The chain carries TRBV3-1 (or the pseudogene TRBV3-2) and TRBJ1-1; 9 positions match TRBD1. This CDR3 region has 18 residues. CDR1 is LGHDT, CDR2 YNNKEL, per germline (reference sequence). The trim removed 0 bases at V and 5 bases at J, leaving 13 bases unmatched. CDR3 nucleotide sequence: TGTGCCAGCAGCCAAGATCTACCCGGACAGGGGAGGAATACTGAAGCTTTCTTT. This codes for CASSQDLPGQGRNTEAFF.

CDR3 coding DNA: TGTGCCAGCAGCTTGAGCGTCCAAGCCAAAAACATTCAGTACTTC. This translates into CASSLSVQAKNIQYF. The chain couples TRBV7-2 to TRBJ2-4; D uncertain. This CDR3 contains 15 residues. The germline V gene has CDR1 SGHTA and CDR2 FQGNSA. The V gene lost 3 bases and the J gene lost 0 bases, with 9 bases spanning the gap.

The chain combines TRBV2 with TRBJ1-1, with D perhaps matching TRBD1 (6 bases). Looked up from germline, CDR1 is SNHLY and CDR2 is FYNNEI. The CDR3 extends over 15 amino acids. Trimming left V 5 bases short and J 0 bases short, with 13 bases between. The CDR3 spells CASSLFGTLNTEAFF. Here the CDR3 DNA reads TGTGCCAGCAGTCTTTTTGGGACACTGAACACTGAAGCTTTCTTT.